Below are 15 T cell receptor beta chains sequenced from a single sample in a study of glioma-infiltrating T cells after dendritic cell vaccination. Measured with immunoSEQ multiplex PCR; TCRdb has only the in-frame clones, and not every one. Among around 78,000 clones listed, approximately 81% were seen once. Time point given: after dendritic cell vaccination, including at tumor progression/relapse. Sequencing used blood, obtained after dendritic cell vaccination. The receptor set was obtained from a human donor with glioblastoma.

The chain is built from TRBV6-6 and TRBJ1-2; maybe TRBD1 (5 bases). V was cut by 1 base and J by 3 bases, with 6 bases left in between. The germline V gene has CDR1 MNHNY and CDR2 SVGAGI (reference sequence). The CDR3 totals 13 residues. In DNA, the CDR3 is TGTGCCAGCAGTTACTTAGGGGACTATGGCTACACCTTC. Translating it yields CASSYLGDYGYTF.

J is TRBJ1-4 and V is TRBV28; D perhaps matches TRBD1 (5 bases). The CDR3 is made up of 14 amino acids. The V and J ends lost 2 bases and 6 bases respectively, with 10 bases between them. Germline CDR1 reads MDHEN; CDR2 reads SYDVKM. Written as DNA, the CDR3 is TGTGCCAGCAGTTTAGGGGGGGTATATGAAAAACTGTTTTTT. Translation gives CASSLGGVYEKLFF. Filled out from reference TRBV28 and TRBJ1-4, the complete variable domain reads DVKVTQSSRYLVKRTGEKVFLECVQDMDHENMFWYRQDPGLGLRLIYFSYDVKMKEKGDIPEGYSVSREKKERFSLILESASTNQTSMYLCASSLGGVYEKLFFGSGTQLSVL.

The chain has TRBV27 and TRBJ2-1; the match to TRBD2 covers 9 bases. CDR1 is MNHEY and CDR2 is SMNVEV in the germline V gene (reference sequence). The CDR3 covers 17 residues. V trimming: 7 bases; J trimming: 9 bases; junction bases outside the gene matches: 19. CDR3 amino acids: CASKAPGGRAIGGEQFF. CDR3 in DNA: TGTGCCAGCAAAGCCCCAGGCGGGAGGGCAATAGGAGGTGAGCAGTTCTTC.

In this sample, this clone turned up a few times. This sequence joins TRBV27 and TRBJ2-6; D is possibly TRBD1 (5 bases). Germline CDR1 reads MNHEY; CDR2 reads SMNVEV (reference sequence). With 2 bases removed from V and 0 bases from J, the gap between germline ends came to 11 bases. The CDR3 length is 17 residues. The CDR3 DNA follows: TGTGCCAGCAGTTTAATTGGGGCTAGCTCTGGGGCCAACGTCCTGACTTTC. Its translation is CASSLIGASSGANVLTF. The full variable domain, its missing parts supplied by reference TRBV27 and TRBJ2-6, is EAQVTQNPRYLITVTGKKLTVTCSQNMNHEYMSWYRQDPGLGLRQIYYSMNVEVTDKGDVPEGYKVSRKEKRNFPLILESPSPNQTSLYFCASSLIGASSGANVLTFGAGSRLTVL.

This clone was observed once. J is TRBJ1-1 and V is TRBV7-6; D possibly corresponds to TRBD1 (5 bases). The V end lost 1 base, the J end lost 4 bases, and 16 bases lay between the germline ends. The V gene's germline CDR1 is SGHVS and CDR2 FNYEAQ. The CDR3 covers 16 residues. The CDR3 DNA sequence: TGTGCCAGCAGCTTAGATCAGGGATCAGCTATCACTGAAGCTTTCTTT. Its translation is CASSLDQGSAITEAFF.

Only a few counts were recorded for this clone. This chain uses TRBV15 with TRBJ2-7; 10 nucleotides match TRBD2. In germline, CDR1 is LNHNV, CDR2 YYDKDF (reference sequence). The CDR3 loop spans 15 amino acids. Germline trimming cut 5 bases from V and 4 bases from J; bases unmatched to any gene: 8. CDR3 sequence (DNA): TGTGCCACCAGCCCGAGCGGGAGGGCCGGGTACGAGCAGTACTTC. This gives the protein CATSPSGRAGYEQYF.

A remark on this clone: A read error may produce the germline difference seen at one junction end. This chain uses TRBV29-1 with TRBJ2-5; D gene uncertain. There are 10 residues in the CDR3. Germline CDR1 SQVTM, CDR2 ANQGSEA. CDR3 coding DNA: TGCAGCGTTGAGGCCGTAGACCGGGACTTC. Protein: CSVEAVDRDF.

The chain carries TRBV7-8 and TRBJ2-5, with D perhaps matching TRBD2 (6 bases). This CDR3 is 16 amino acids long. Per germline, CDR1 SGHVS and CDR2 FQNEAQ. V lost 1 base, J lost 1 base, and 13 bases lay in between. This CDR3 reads CASSLVGLPIQETQYF. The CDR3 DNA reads TGTGCCAGCAGCTTAGTGGGACTCCCGATCCAAGAGACCCAGTACTTC.

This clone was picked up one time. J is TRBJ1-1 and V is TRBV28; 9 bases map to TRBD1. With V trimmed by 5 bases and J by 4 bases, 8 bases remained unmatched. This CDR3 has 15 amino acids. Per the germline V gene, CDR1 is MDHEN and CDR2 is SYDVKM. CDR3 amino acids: CASSPPGTGRTEAFF. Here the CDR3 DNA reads TGTGCCAGCAGTCCCCCCGGGACAGGGCGCACTGAAGCTTTCTTT.

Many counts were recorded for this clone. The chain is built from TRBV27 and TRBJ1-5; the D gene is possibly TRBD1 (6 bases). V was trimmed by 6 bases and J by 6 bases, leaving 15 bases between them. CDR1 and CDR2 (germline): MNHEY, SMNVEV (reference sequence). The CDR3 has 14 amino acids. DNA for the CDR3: TGTGCCAGCAGCCTTAGCGCAGGGGTTCAGCCCCAGCATTTT. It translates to CASSLSAGVQPQHF.

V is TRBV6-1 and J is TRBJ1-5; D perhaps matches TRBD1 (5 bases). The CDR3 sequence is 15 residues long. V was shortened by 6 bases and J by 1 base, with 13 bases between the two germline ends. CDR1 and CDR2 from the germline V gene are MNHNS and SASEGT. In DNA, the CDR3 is TGTGCCAGCAGAATTGGCAGGGAAAGCAATCAGCCCCAGCATTTT. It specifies CASRIGRESNQPQHF.

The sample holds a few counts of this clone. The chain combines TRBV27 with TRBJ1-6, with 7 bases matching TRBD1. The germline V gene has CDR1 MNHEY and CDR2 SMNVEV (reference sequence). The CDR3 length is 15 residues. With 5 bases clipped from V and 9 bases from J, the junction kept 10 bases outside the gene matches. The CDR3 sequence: CASSRATQGRSPLHF. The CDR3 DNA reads TGTGCCAGCAGTCGCGCGACACAGGGGCGTTCACCCCTCCACTTT.

CDR3 DNA sequence: TGTGCCAGCAGCTTAAAAGGGGGGGGCAATCAGCCCCAGCATTTT. It encodes CASSLKGGGNQPQHF. This chain uses TRBV7-3 with TRBJ1-5, with D perhaps TRBD1 (6 bases). Germline loops: CDR1 SGHTA, CDR2 FQGTGA. V was clipped by 1 base and J by 2 bases, with 9 bases between them. The CDR3 loop spans 15 amino acids.

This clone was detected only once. CDR3 coding DNA: TGTGCCAGCAGTCGACCGGGACAGGGGGCGCGGGGTGAGCAGTTCTTC. Translating gives CASSRPGQGARGEQFF. The chain uses TRBV28 and TRBJ2-1, with TRBD1 matching 12 bases. V shed 5 bases, J shed 9 bases, and the junction held 11 bases outside the gene matches. Germline V lookup: CDR1 MDHEN, CDR2 SYDVKM. This CDR3 is 16 amino acids long.

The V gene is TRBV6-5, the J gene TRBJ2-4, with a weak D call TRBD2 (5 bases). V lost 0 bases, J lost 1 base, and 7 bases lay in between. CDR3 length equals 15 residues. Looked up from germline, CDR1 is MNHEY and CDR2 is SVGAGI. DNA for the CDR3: TGTGCCAGCAGTTACTCCGGCGGGGCCAAAAACATTCAGTACTTC. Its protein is CASSYSGGAKNIQYF.